This T cell receptor (beta chain) comes out of a study of cytomegalovirus exposure and HLA in healthy donors. Researchers ran the PCR with 60 Vbeta and 13 Jbeta primers. In the original analysis: Tens of millions of unique TCR beta chains, roughly 11 million shared, were counted in a later analysis. This table comes from immunoSEQ multiplex PCR, and its TCRdb copy is limited to in-frame clones, with some not included. V and J calls plus clone size are reproduced from that table; the DNA served to infer D and trimming. The sample's table shows around 110,000 clones. Points on this clone: The antigen remains undetermined.

V lost 4 bases and J lost 9; bases outside the gene matches: 4. This CDR3 region has 15 residues. The germline gives CDR1 SGHRS, CDR2 YFSETQ. Study results and caveats: The sole available immune exposure information was CMV serostatus. Reports state that TCR beta sequences accurately predicted most subjects' HLA-A and HLA-B alleles. On later analysis, the bulk of CMV-associated TCR beta chains appeared to be HLA-restricted.

This chain connects TRBV5-1 to TRBJ2-1; 16 bases align to TRBD2. The source material was PBMCs. This TCR derives from a man aged 30 to 45 in good health and CMV-seronegative. The CDR3 DNA is TGCGCCAGCAGCCAGGGACTAGCGGGGGGGGCTGAGCAGTTCTTC. Amino acid sequence: CASSQGLAGGAEQFF.